The rows below give T cell receptor beta chains drawn from one sample of a study of T cells after yellow fever vaccination. TCRdb reprocessed the 5' RACE reads with MiXCR, giving one entry per CDR3 protein. The sample lists about 580,000 distinct CDR3 sequences, about 17% seen once, with 17% in the top ten. This sample comprised PBMCs, obtained 5 days after the first yellow fever vaccination. The receptors here all came from a man aged 18 to 30 who received the YFV17D yellow fever vaccine. Both conserved end residues are trimmed from each CDR3. The order of the fields is CDR3 protein, J gene, V gene.

ASRRDGTYGYT TRBJ1-2 TRBV6-1
ASSGFNTGAWETQY TRBJ2-5 TRBV9
ASSLPLTSEQF TRBJ2-1 TRBV12-3/TRBV12-4
ASSPRTGGPDTQY TRBJ2-3 TRBV11-3
SAPSNSADTQY TRBJ2-3 TRBV20-1
ASSLDGQLATGELF TRBJ2-2 TRBV5-1
ASSFREGASYEQY TRBJ2-7 TRBV27
ATSRGKNIQY TRBJ2-4 TRBV15
ASTLQGAQEKLF TRBJ1-4 TRBV7-9
ASTPRGQGTDTQY TRBJ2-3 TRBV12-3/TRBV12-4
ASSWRDRANYGYT TRBJ1-2 TRBV11-2
ASSLSRRIQTQY TRBJ2-5 TRBV7-2
ASSQGADETQY TRBJ2-5 TRBV18
ASRTGRSGGADEQF TRBJ2-1 TRBV21-1
ASSLALGTGYTGELF TRBJ2-2 TRBV7-2
STRDGPYEQY TRBJ2-7 TRBV29-1
ASSSRGTAGNEQF TRBJ2-1 TRBV6-5
ASIGWQGPGNTIY TRBJ1-3 TRBV19
ASSLYRGGQY TRBJ2-7 TRBV5-6
ASSQGRDRSTEAF TRBJ1-1 TRBV4-1
ASSDLTGGRINSPLH TRBJ1-6 TRBV25-1
ASSQVIYYNEQF TRBJ2-1 TRBV14
ASSFLKGTEAF TRBJ1-1 TRBV5-1
ASSPPHGQEEQF TRBJ2-1 TRBV5-5
ASSLGAVADTQY TRBJ2-3 TRBV7-8
ASSLARGRGTNYGYT TRBJ1-2 TRBV7-6
ASSFTSGVLTGELF TRBJ2-2 TRBV7-2
SIEYGYT TRBJ1-2 TRBV20-1
ARRTGNTIY TRBJ1-3 TRBV27
ANSLLGGANGYT TRBJ1-2 TRBV28
ASSSSHGNTGELF TRBJ2-2 TRBV5-1
ASSLSRRHKETQY TRBJ2-5 TRBV5-6
ASSEPPRDYEQY TRBJ2-7 TRBV5-1
SVAGRYSGNTIY TRBJ1-3 TRBV29-1
TGHTSSTDTQY TRBJ2-3 TRBV20-1
ASSPREGIEKLF TRBJ1-4 TRBV12-3/TRBV12-4
ASRTQGAPPH TRBJ1-6 TRBV19
SARLGDGEKLF TRBJ1-4 TRBV20-1
ASSPPGTGGTGELF TRBJ2-2 TRBV9
ASRPRADRLNTEAF TRBJ1-1 TRBV7-9
ASSERQFEGSYEQY TRBJ2-7 TRBV10-2
ASSYLTRNEQF TRBJ2-1 TRBV6-6
ASSLLGGLAYNEQF TRBJ2-1 TRBV7-2